This T cell receptor beta chain was obtained from a study of T cells after yellow fever vaccination. Study details: Those fractions that held only low numbers of cells were prepared using the SMART-Seq v4 Ultra Low Input RNA kit.

A process of 5'RACE template switching, which added a universal primer site and UMIs, was used to make TCR cDNA. TCRdb reprocessed the 5' RACE reads via MiXCR and lists one record per CDR3 protein. The repertoire holds some 26,000 distinct CDR3 sequences, with 3.4% as singletons. This clonotype was seen repeatedly, ten times or more. Study results and limitations: Clones that expanded after primary vaccination mostly reappeared after the booster (96% CD4, 75% to 90% CD8). A limited proportion of clonotypes was detected within both the CD4 and CD8 compartments.

Germline V CDR1 and CDR2: SGHTA, FQGNSA. V was pared by 0 bases and J by 2 bases, with 6 bases of the junction left unmatched. The CDR3 has 16 residues. The input for sequencing was PBMCs, either bulk or a sorted T-cell subset (CD4+, CD8+, memory, or dextramer-sorted; not recorded which), taken about 41 days after the first yellow fever vaccination. The chain is built from TRBV7-2 and TRBJ2-5, with 7 bases matching TRBD2. This TCR was recovered from a man between 18 and 35 years old who received the YFV17D yellow fever vaccine. The CDR3 reads CASSLARASGQETQYF. CDR3 sequence (DNA): TGTGCCAGCAGCTTAGCTCGGGCTAGCGGACAAGAGACCCAGTACTTC.